The 11 T cell receptor beta chains below come from one sample, sequenced in a study of cytomegalovirus exposure and HLA in healthy donors. Only in-frame clones appear in the TCRdb table, and some are missing; sequencing was by immunoSEQ multiplex PCR. The table records about 58,000 clones, roughly nine tenths of them present only once. The sample taken for sequencing was PBMCs. All receptors derive from a man in his late teens or twenties in good health and CMV-seronegative.

This chain connects TRBV28 to TRBJ1-5; weak D call: TRBD1 (6 bases). V was clipped by 4 bases and J by 6 bases, with 13 bases between them. The CDR3 sequence is 14 residues long. The germline gives CDR1 MDHEN, CDR2 SYDVKM. The CDR3 nucleotides read TGTGCCAGCAGTTCGCGGGGGCGCGGTCAGCCCCAGCATTTT. Protein product: CASSSRGRGQPQHF.

The chain carries TRBV7-9 and TRBJ2-2; a possible D gene is TRBD2 (5 bases). Germline values: CDR1 SEHNR, CDR2 FQNEAQ (reference sequence). The CDR3 is 15 amino acids. Trimming left V 5 bases short and J 1 base short, with 11 bases between. This CDR3 is CASSPWSGNTGELFF. CDR3 in DNA: TGTGCCAGCAGCCCTTGGAGCGGGAACACCGGGGAGCTGTTTTTT. Complete variable domain (other parts from reference TRBV7-9 and TRBJ2-2): DTGVSQNPRHKITKRGQNVTFRCDPISEHNRLYWYRQTLGQGPEFLTYFQNEAQLEKSRLLSDRFSAERPKGSFSTLEIQRTEQGDSAMYLCASSPWSGNTGELFFGEGSRLTVL.

The chain has TRBV12-5 and TRBJ2-7; a weak D match, TRBD2 (5 bases). Germline V CDR1 and CDR2: LGHNT, FRNRAP. The CDR3 loop spans 12 amino acids. The V and J ends lost 3 bases and 6 bases respectively, with 9 bases between them. The CDR3 sequence: CASGFSAGEQYF. CDR3 coding DNA: TGTGCTAGTGGTTTCTCCGCGGGCGAGCAGTACTTC.

The V gene is TRBV28, the J gene TRBJ2-2, with TRBD2 identical over 16 bases. Germline V lookup: CDR1 MDHEN, CDR2 SYDVKM. The CDR3 has 17 residues. J lost 3 bases, V lost 8 bases, and 6 bases had no gene match. CDR3 sequence: CASHGTSGRGYTGELFF. The DNA for the CDR3 is TGTGCCAGCCATGGGACTAGCGGGAGGGGGTACACCGGGGAGCTGTTTTTT.

The chain employs TRBV5-1 and TRBJ2-1, with D possibly matching TRBD1 (6 bases). Germline CDR1 reads SGHRS; CDR2 reads YFSETQ. V lost 2 bases and J lost 3, with 12 bases in between. The CDR3 is 15 residues long. CDR3 residues: CASSLGGSYYNEQFF. CDR3 DNA sequence: TGCGCCAGCAGCTTAGGGGGTTCATACTACAATGAGCAGTTCTTC.

The rearrangement links TRBV29-1 to TRBJ2-1, with TRBD2 matching 10 bases. The CDR3 contains 16 residues. Germline lookup yields CDR1 SQVTM and CDR2 ANQGSEA. V dropped 1 base and J dropped 0; count of bases not matched to a gene: 3. Here the CDR3 reads CSVEGASGSSYNEQFF. CDR3 in DNA: TGCAGCGTTGAAGGGGCTAGCGGGAGCTCCTACAATGAGCAGTTCTTC.

The chain joins TRBV4-3 to TRBJ2-2; maybe TRBD2 (6 bases). CDR1 and CDR2 from the germline V gene are LGHNA and YSLEER. The CDR3 spans 16 residues. V was clipped by 5 bases and J by 7 bases, with 20 bases between them. As DNA, the CDR3 is TGCGCCAGCAGCTACTTGGACTACAGTGCCCACGGGGAGCTGTTTTTT. Amino acids: CASSYLDYSAHGELFF.

This clone was found a few times. J is TRBJ2-7 and V is TRBV2; TRBD1 matches 8 bases. The CDR3 consists of 14 residues. Germline loops: CDR1 SNHLY, CDR2 FYNNEI. J lost 6 bases, V lost 7 bases, and 11 bases had no gene match. CDR3 nucleotides: TGTGCCAGCACGGTCCGGACAGGGATGAGCGAGCAGTACTTC. Its translation: CASTVRTGMSEQYF. The full variable domain, with the rest looked up from reference TRBV2 and TRBJ2-7, is EPEVTQTPSHQVTQMGQEVILRCVPISNHLYFYWYRQILGQKVEFLVSFYNNEISEKSEIFDDQFSVERPDGSNFTLKIRSTKLEDSAMYFCASTVRTGMSEQYFGPGTRLTVT.

The chain couples TRBV11-2 to TRBJ2-7; D not certain. Germline loops: CDR1 SGHAT, CDR2 FQNNGV. Trimming left V 1 base short and J 3 bases short, with 4 bases between. The CDR3 consists of 12 residues. Here the CDR3 DNA reads TGTGCCAGCAGCTTAGCCGTCTACGAGCAGTACTTC. This translates into CASSLAVYEQYF.

Regarding this clone: One junction end does not reproduce the germline sequence, and a read error may be involved. V is TRBV7-2 and J is TRBJ2-7; 7 bases fit TRBD1. Germline CDR1 SGHTA, CDR2 FQGNSA. This CDR3 is built from 17 residues. CDR3 nucleotides: TGTGCCAGCAGTTTAGGACTGAGGGGGCTAGGTCTCTACGAGCAGTACTTC. This sequence encodes CASSLGLRGLGLYEQYF.

This chain links TRBV5-6 with TRBJ2-3, with 8 bases identical to TRBD2. CDR1 is SGHDT and CDR2 is YYEEEE in the germline V gene. The CDR3 extends over 16 amino acids. V was clipped by 3 bases and J by 4 bases; unmatched bases: 10. CDR3 sequence reads: CASSWSGRGFPDTQYF. CDR3 coding DNA: TGTGCCAGCAGCTGGAGCGGGAGAGGGTTTCCAGATACGCAGTATTTT.